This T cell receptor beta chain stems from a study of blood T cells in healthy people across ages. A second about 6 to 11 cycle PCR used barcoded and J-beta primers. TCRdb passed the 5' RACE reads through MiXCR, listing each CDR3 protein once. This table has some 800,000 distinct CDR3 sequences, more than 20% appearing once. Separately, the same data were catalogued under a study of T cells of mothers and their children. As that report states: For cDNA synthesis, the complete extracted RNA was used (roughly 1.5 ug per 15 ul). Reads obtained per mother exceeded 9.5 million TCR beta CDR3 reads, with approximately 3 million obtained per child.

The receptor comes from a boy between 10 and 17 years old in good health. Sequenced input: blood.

The CDR3 region has the DNA TGTGCCAGCAGTTACGTAAGGACCCGCTACGAGCAGTACTTC. Translating gives CASSYVRTRYEQYF. The chain links TRBV6-2 or TRBV6-3 to TRBJ2-7, with D unclear. The V gene's germline CDR1 is MNHEY and CDR2 SVGEGT. The CDR3 is 14 amino acids. V dropped 2 bases and J dropped 3 bases, with 11 bases sitting between them.